The 28 T cell receptor beta chains below were found in one sample sequenced in a study of blood T cells in healthy people across ages. For the second PCR, which ran for about 7 to 11 cycles, a sample-barcoded 5' primer and a J-beta primer mix were used. Each CDR3 protein gets one entry after TCRdb re-called the 5' RACE reads with MiXCR. The profile shows roughly 1,000,000 distinct CDR3 sequences, roughly a quarter of them singletons. These data are also associated with another study on T cells of mothers and their children.

The sequenced material came from blood. These receptors came from a girl aged 2-10 years in good health.

This clonotype was seen a few times. V usage is TRBV4-3 and J usage is TRBJ2-1; D not certain. Trimming took off 2 bases at V and 8 bases at J, with 10 bases between the two ends. The CDR3 runs to 13 residues. CDR1 is LGHNA, CDR2 YSLEER, per germline. Here the CDR3 reads CASSQRKPDEQFF. The CDR3 coding sequence is TGCGCCAGCAGCCAAAGAAAACCGGATGAGCAGTTCTTC.

V usage is TRBV9 and J usage is TRBJ1-2; the D is unclear. The V end lost 4 bases, the J end lost 6 bases, and 16 bases lay between the germline ends. The CDR3 spans 14 residues. Per the germline V gene, CDR1 is SGDLS and CDR2 is YYNGEE. DNA for the CDR3: TGTGCCAGCAGCTCTCTTGATTCCTTTCATGGCTACACCTTC. As protein: CASSSLDSFHGYTF.

The rearrangement links TRBV28 to TRBJ2-3, with D uncertain. Germline V gene lookup returns CDR1 MDHEN and CDR2 SYDVKM. V was shortened by 0 bases and J by 4 bases, with 2 bases between the two germline ends. The CDR3 runs to 12 residues. CDR3 DNA: TGTGCCAGCAGTTTATGGGCAGATACGCAGTATTTT. This codes for CASSLWADTQYF.

This clonotype was detected only a few times. The chain joins TRBV25-1 to TRBJ1-5; no definite D call. Germline V gene sequence: CDR1 MGHDK, CDR2 SYGVNS. The length of the CDR3 is 13 residues. V lost 4 bases and J 2 bases, leaving 6 bases between the germline ends. The CDR3 DNA reads TGTGCCAGCAGTGGATCGGGCAATCAGCCCCAGCATTTT. Translation: CASSGSGNQPQHF.

There are a few counts of this clonotype. The rearrangement links TRBV4-3 to TRBJ1-1, with D maybe TRBD1 (6 bases). CDR1 is LGHNA, CDR2 YSLEER, per germline. CDR3 length: 18 amino acids. The V end lost 0 bases, the J end lost 1 base, and 18 bases lay between the germline ends. The DNA of the CDR3 is TGCGCCAGCAGCCAAGATTACCTAGGACAGACCAGGAACACTGAAGCTTTCTTT. Translating gives CASSQDYLGQTRNTEAFF.

V is TRBV6-5 and J is TRBJ2-5, with 9 bases aligning to TRBD2. The CDR3 is made up of 14 amino acids. The V gene end was trimmed by 6 bases and the J gene end by 5 bases; junction bases not matched to a gene: 7. Germline V gene sequence: CDR1 MNHEY, CDR2 SVGAGI. CDR3 sequence reads: CASSSSGIGETQYF. CDR3 sequence (DNA): TGTGCCAGCAGCTCTAGCGGGATCGGGGAGACCCAGTACTTC.

The J gene is TRBJ2-5, the V gene TRBV2; 10 bases match TRBD1. The better agreement between TRBJ2-1 and the DNA end casts doubt on the J call. CDR3 length equals 16 residues. Germline V gene lookup returns CDR1 SNHLY and CDR2 FYNNEI. CDR3 residues: CASLLEGDRGPNEQFF. DNA for the CDR3: TGTGCCAGCTTGCTGGAGGGGGACAGGGGACCCAATGAGCAGTTCTTC.

This clonotype was picked up a small number of times. V usage is TRBV6-2 or TRBV6-3 and J usage is TRBJ1-1; TRBD1 agrees at 8 bases. The J segment lost 3 bases and the V segment lost 0 bases, leaving 12 bases of the junction unmatched. Germline lookup yields CDR1 MNHEY and CDR2 SVGEGT. CDR3 length equals 18 residues. Here the CDR3 DNA reads TGTGCCAGCAGTTACTCGTCCGACAGGGGTATGGGCGACACTGAAGCTTTCTTT. Translating it yields CASSYSSDRGMGDTEAFF.

CDR3 sequence: CASVDVGNGKTQYF. The CDR3 DNA follows: TGTGCCAGCGTCGACGTGGGAAACGGAAAGACCCAGTACTTC. This sequence joins TRBV6-6 and TRBJ2-5, with no clear D. Deletions cut 8 bases from V and 6 bases from J, with 19 bases between. The length of the CDR3 is 14 residues. The V gene's germline CDR1 is MNHNY and CDR2 SVGAGI (reference sequence).

V gene TRBV6-2 or TRBV6-3 combines with J gene TRBJ2-7, with D possibly matching TRBD1 (6 bases). The CDR3 is 15 amino acids. V was pared by 2 bases and J by 2 bases, with 13 bases between. Germline V CDR1 and CDR2: MNHEY, SVGEGT. CDR3 sequence reads: CASSYTYRAPYEQYF. As DNA, the CDR3 is TGTGCCAGCAGTTACACCTACAGGGCTCCCTACGAGCAGTACTTC.

The V gene is TRBV9, the J gene TRBJ2-1, with 7 bases lining up with TRBD1. The ends lost 3 bases at V and 11 bases at J; junction bases unmatched: 2. Germline assignment: CDR1 SGDLS and CDR2 YYNGEE. CDR3 length: 11 amino acids. The CDR3 sequence: CASSGTGQQFF. DNA of the CDR3: TGTGCCAGCAGCGGGACAGGCCAGCAGTTCTTC.

The chain employs TRBV12-3 or TRBV12-4 and TRBJ2-3, with a possible D match to TRBD1 (5 bases). The V end lost 2 bases, the J end lost 4 bases, and 10 bases lay between the germline ends. The CDR3 runs 14 residues. The CDR3 sequence is CASSLFTGSDTQYF. CDR3 DNA: TGTGCCAGCAGTTTATTCACAGGCTCAGATACGCAGTATTTT.

This rearrangement joins TRBV29-1 to TRBJ1-5, with D unresolved. Germline V gives CDR1 SQVTM, CDR2 ANQGSEA. V was cut by 3 bases and J by 6 bases, with 3 bases left in between. This CDR3 is 10 amino acids long. CDR3: CSVDGQPQHF. CDR3 nucleotides: TGCAGCGTTGATGGTCAGCCCCAGCATTTT.

This clonotype was counted only a few times. This chain links TRBV24-1 with TRBJ2-3, with 7 bases aligning to TRBD1. The V and J ends lost 0 bases and 0 bases, in that order; junction bases with no gene match: 5. Germline CDR1 reads KGHDR; CDR2 reads SFDVKD. This CDR3 spans 17 amino acids. Here the CDR3 DNA reads TGTGCCACCAGTGATTTGGGAAGGGGACAGAGCACAGATACGCAGTATTTT. It is translated as CATSDLGRGQSTDTQYF.

This clonotype appeared a few times. The chain couples TRBV7-2 to TRBJ2-1; D could derive from TRBD1 or TRBD2 (5 bases each). V dropped 3 bases and J dropped 0 bases, with 9 bases sitting between them. The CDR3 sequence is 15 residues long. Germline values: CDR1 SGHTA, CDR2 FQGNSA. The CDR3 sequence is CASSFPGRSYNEQFF. The CDR3 region has the DNA TGTGCCAGCAGCTTCCCGGGGCGCTCCTACAATGAGCAGTTCTTC.

The genes are TRBV20-1 and TRBJ2-7; D gene unclear. The V end lost 0 bases, the J end lost 5 bases, and 14 bases lay between the germline ends. Germline loops: CDR1 DFQATT, CDR2 SNEGSKA (reference sequence). The CDR3 consists of 14 residues. The CDR3 sequence: CSARDRLKVDEQYF. Written as DNA, the CDR3 is TGCAGTGCTAGAGACAGGCTGAAGGTGGACGAGCAGTACTTC.

This clonotype has a handful of counts. V usage is TRBV29-1 and J usage is TRBJ2-1; possible D gene TRBD2, 5 bases. The V and J ends lost 4 bases and 9 bases respectively, with 19 bases between them. The CDR3 loop spans 14 amino acids. Germline V lookup: CDR1 SQVTM, CDR2 ANQGSEA. CDR3 region: CSVAFLLPGTEQFF. The CDR3 DNA sequence: TGCAGCGTTGCCTTTTTGCTACCGGGAACTGAGCAGTTCTTC.

The chain has TRBV20-1 and TRBJ2-2; either TRBD1 or TRBD2 may fit D (6 bases each). In germline, CDR1 is DFQATT, CDR2 SNEGSKA (reference sequence). Trimming took 0 bases from V and 5 from J, leaving 13 bases between them. CDR3 length: 15 amino acids. The CDR3 region is CSAREGGIGTGELFF. The CDR3 DNA sequence: TGCAGTGCTAGAGAAGGGGGGATCGGGACCGGGGAGCTGTTTTTT.

A few counts support this clonotype. This chain joins TRBV5-1 and TRBJ1-1; D not resolved. CDR1 and CDR2 from the germline V gene are SGHRS and YFSETQ. The CDR3 runs to 18 residues. V was cut by 1 base and J by 4 bases, with 23 bases left in between. In nucleotides, the CDR3 is TGCGCCAGCAGCTTGTTCGGCTTTGAGGAGGGAGAGGGCACTGAAGCTTTCTTT. Protein: CASSLFGFEEGEGTEAFF. Full variable domain (rest looked up from reference TRBV5-1 and TRBJ1-1): KAGVTQTPRYLIKTRGQQVTLSCSPISGHRSVSWYQQTPGQGLQFLFEYFSETQRNKGNFPGRFSGRQFSNSRSEMNVSTLELGDSALYLCASSLFGFEEGEGTEAFFGQGTRLTVV.

This clonotype was detected only a few times. The CDR3 here is CASSLLVPEAFF. The CDR3 DNA is TGTGCCAGCAGCTTATTGGTTCCTGAAGCTTTCTTT. V usage is TRBV7-9 and J usage is TRBJ1-1, with D unresolved. CDR3 length: 12 residues. V lost 2 bases, J lost 6 bases, and 7 bases lay in between. Germline V gives CDR1 SEHNR, CDR2 FQNEAQ (reference sequence).

This clonotype was counted only a few times. The chain recombines TRBV28 with TRBJ2-5; TRBD2 matches 10 bases. In germline, CDR1 is MDHEN, CDR2 SYDVKM. The CDR3 totals 15 residues. V was clipped by 3 bases and J by 4 bases; unmatched bases: 5. CDR3 DNA: TGTGCCAGCAGTTTGAATCAGCGGGAGGGAGAGACCCAGTACTTC. Translating it yields CASSLNQREGETQYF.

On this clonotype: One end of the junction is discordant with germline, which a read error may explain. CDR3 sequence reads: CASSQASRGGLNNEQFF. CDR3 in DNA: TGTGCCAGCAGCCAAGCAAGTCGGGGGGGACTGAACAACGAGCAGTTCTTC. The V call is TRBV3-1, the J call TRBJ2-1; 8 bases are shared with TRBD2. Germline V gene sequence: CDR1 LGHDT, CDR2 YNNKEL (reference sequence). This CDR3 spans 17 amino acids.

This clonotype appeared a few times. The chain joins TRBV12-3 or TRBV12-4 to TRBJ1-2; 8 bases map to TRBD1. V lost 6 bases and J lost 4; bases outside the gene matches: 10. This CDR3 is built from 15 residues. The DNA for the CDR3 is TGTGCCAGCAGCTTCGAAACAGGGGGTAGCTATGGCTACACCTTC. It yields the protein CASSFETGGSYGYTF.

The chain carries TRBV7-2 and TRBJ2-5; 9 bases map to TRBD1. The V gene end was trimmed by 5 bases and the J gene end by 4 bases; junction bases not matched to a gene: 5. Germline V gives CDR1 SGHTA, CDR2 FQGNSA. The CDR3 consists of 14 residues. This CDR3 is CASSPGTGIETQYF. The CDR3 DNA follows: TGTGCCAGCAGCCCCGGGACAGGGATAGAGACCCAGTACTTC.

This clonotype occurred a few times. The rearrangement links TRBV3-1 to TRBJ2-5, with D uncertain. The J call may be faulty, since TRBJ2-1 better matches the DNA end. Germline V lookup: CDR1 LGHDT, CDR2 YNNKEL (reference sequence). CDR3 length: 13 amino acids. CDR3 nucleotides: TGTGCCAGCAGCCAAGATCCCGCGGTTGAGCAGTTCTTC. As protein: CASSQDPAVEQFF.

This clonotype has a handful of counts. This sequence joins TRBV6-5 and TRBJ1-3; 7 nucleotides agree with TRBD1. Unmatched junction bases numbered 8, after V lost 5 bases and J lost 4 bases. This CDR3 has 15 amino acids. CDR1 is MNHEY and CDR2 is SVGAGI in the germline V gene. In DNA, the CDR3 is TGTGCCAGCAGTAAAACAGGGGAAAGAGGAAACACCATATATTTT. It encodes CASSKTGERGNTIYF.

The chain carries TRBV25-1 and TRBJ1-1; D remains ambiguous. Germline loops: CDR1 MGHDK, CDR2 SYGVNS. The CDR3 consists of 12 residues. V was cut by 4 bases and J by 7 bases, with 10 bases left in between. The CDR3 DNA reads as TGTGCCAGCAGTGGTTCGACGGGTGAAGCTTTCTTT. Its translation: CASSGSTGEAFF.

This rearrangement joins TRBV10-3 to TRBJ2-7, with TRBD2 matching over 16 bases. Germline CDR1 is ENHRY and CDR2 is SYGVKD. The CDR3 runs to 17 residues. Trimming took 4 bases from V and 2 from J; bases not matched to a gene: 5. This CDR3 reads CAISGGLAGGRTYEQYF. Written as DNA, the CDR3 is TGTGCCATCAGTGGGGGACTAGCGGGAGGGCGCACCTACGAGCAGTACTTC.